This record looks at one T cell receptor (beta chain) sequence and its context. This specimen belongs to a study of blood T cell repertoires in COVID-19. Germline V gene lookup returns CDR1 SGHVS and CDR2 FQNEAQ. Trimming removed 5 bases from V and 3 bases from J; junction bases left unmatched: 8. The CDR3 extends over 15 amino acids. Repertoires were generated with immunoSEQ multiplex PCR, while TCRdb's copy carries only in-frame clones and drops some. The data contain about 150,000 clones, 70% to 90% of them singletons. Clinical histories supplied by participants themselves formed the basis of cohort assignment.

The material sequenced was PBMCs or T cells enriched from blood (not recorded which). The source is a middle-aged woman who had recovered from COVID-19. This chain joins TRBV7-8 and TRBJ2-7; 9 nucleotides align to TRBD1. The CDR3 DNA reads as TGTGCCAGCAGCCCGACAGGGGGAGGAAGCTACGAGCAGTACTTC. Amino acids: CASSPTGGGSYEQYF.